The source of this T cell receptor (beta chain) is a study of graft-versus-host responses after intestinal transplantation. Study findings and constraints: GvH clones occurred in recipient marrow; some first appeared in ileum or blood. Levels of circulating GvH clones at their peak were associated with early post-transplant HvG declines. Across patients carrying graft-donor T cell macrochimerism, allografts held high graft-versus-host to host-versus-graft clonal ratios.

The data were produced by immunoSEQ multiplex PCR, yet TCRdb's version contains in-frame clones alone and is incomplete. This sample has just under 90,000 clones, with around 83% found just once. The CDR3 has 14 residues. Germline V CDR1 and CDR2: SGHNT, YYREEE (reference sequence). With V trimmed by 0 bases and J by 8 bases, 6 bases remained unmatched. This clone was detected once. Its antigen is still unknown. Source: unstimulated CD8+ T cells sorted from spleen or lymph node cells, taken before intestinal transplant. This clonotype was obtained from a human donor who received an intestinal transplant. The chain recombines TRBV5-4 with TRBJ1-2, with 8 bases aligning to TRBD1. The CDR3 coding sequence is TGTGCCAGCAGCTTGGGCAGGGGGCGGGAGGGCTACACCTTC. Translated: CASSLGRGREGYTF.